The source of this T cell receptor (beta chain) is a study of PD-L1 blockade in urothelial cancer. The wider study: Blood analysis was done at 3 weeks (second dose) and 6 weeks after treatment began.

Findings of the study overall: Pretreatment TCR clonality in blood under the median foretold superior survival.

Every PCR was spiked with synthetic TCR analog templates. Generated by immunoSEQ multiplex PCR, the TCRdb table keeps only in-frame clones and is missing some. Seen here are around 100,000 clones, about nine tenths observed once, and the top ten hold 1.5% to 2.5%. Trimming left V 2 bases short and J 4 bases short, with 5 bases between. The germline V gene has CDR1 SGHVS and CDR2 FQNEAQ. This CDR3 is built from 12 residues. Time point meaning: pretreatment peripheral blood. Remarks on this clone: Its antigen is currently unknown.

This sample comprised PBMCs, obtained around atezolizumab (anti-PD-L1) treatment. The TCR was taken from a man aged 55 to 70 with urothelial cancer. The chain joins TRBV7-8 to TRBJ2-5; D not resolved. CDR3: CASSLLGETQYF. The CDR3 nucleotides read TGTGCCAGCAGCTTACTAGGAGAGACCCAGTACTTC.